This section outlines one TCR beta chain sequence together with its context. This clonotype was counted at least ten times. This clone's antigen is unknown. Base qualities are not at hand, and no much larger clone is one base apart. This record belongs to a study of regulatory T cells in long-lasting Graves disease (dated by TCRdb to 2020 to 2023). Regarding the study in general: Newly diagnosed Graves' disease patients had taken antithyroid drugs for less than 3 months. The study took place in China and was registered as a clinical trial. Peripheral blood TCR sequencing and RNA sequencing compared persistent Graves' disease patients with newly diagnosed Graves' disease patients. A total of 35 or so samples underwent TCR sequencing: some 13 from persistent and some 20 from newly diagnosed Graves' disease patients.

The time point label, as the study defines it: newly diagnosed GD, antithyroid drugs for less than 3 months. RNA was extracted from PBMCs in TRIzol for both TCR sequencing and RNA sequencing. The diagnosis of Graves' disease followed American Thyroid Association guidelines. Patients for the study were recruited at an endocrinology department in Xi'an, China. From each patient, 7.5 to 9.5 milliliters of peripheral blood was collected into an EDTA anticoagulant tube. Ficoll Paque Plus density gradient separation was used to isolate PBMCs, and no further T cell sorting was done. An Agilent 2100 Bioanalyzer and agarose gel were used to check RNA quality, and a NanoDrop 2000 was used to measure RNA concentration. The method was multiplex PCR. Sequencing used an Illumina HiSeq 4000. TCR beta libraries were built with iRepertoire HTBI primers and Arm-PCR amplification of CDR3 regions. PCR products were gel purified before sequencing. Processing in the source paper ran as follows. Gene usage analysis of CDR3 amino acid clonotypes used the approximately 62 TRBV and around 14 TRBJ segments found across samples. COPE and FqMerger were used to merge filtered high-quality paired reads into contigs. BLAST was used to align contigs to the IMGT TRBV, TRBD and TRBJ reference genes, and CDR3 was defined following IMGT. Clonotypes above 0.1% frequency were classified as highly expanded clones. Shannon entropy was used to measure repertoire diversity, and the Gini coefficient was used to measure V-J evenness. A clonotype was considered public if more than one individual shared it. Clones were called with MiXCR by TCRdb after fastp trimmed the public reads at Q25, and only in-frame beta chains were retained. Identical CDR3 proteins give one entry, which carries the most common genes and DNA. The V and J calls were determined by TCRdb, not by the authors. In all, the sample holds 680,000 or so distinct CDR3 sequences, and roughly 15% of those were seen once. The ten biggest clones cover more than 15% of the sample.

Via the germline V gene, CDR1 is SGHRS and CDR2 YFSETQ. The CDR3 has 14 amino acids, counting the end cysteine and phenylalanine. Only the CDR3 DNA is retained, 42 bases long and in frame from the first base. V lost 2 bases and J lost 10 bases; the stretch between them is 13 bases long. The investigation overall reported the following: Patients with persistent disease shared more public clonotypes (over 2,500) than newly diagnosed patients did (around 1,000). Compared with newly diagnosed patients, persistent Graves' disease patients had lower TCR Shannon entropy and fewer highly expanded clones, which suggests clonal expansion. As a limitation, the authors acknowledged that the small sample size may reduce accuracy. Persistent disease showed preferential use of TRBV28, TRBJ1-2 and TRBJ2-5, whereas newly diagnosed disease favored TRBV20-1 and TRBJ2-1. The study examined only peripheral blood because the primary lesion, thyroid tissue, could not be accessed. Sequencing and analysis were restricted to the TCR beta chain.

Separately, the same data were catalogued under a study of T cells in Graves' hyperthyroidism and ophthalmopathy. Per that second paper: A patient counted as having stable Graves' hyperthyroidism if no progression to ophthalmopathy occurred over 18 months of follow-up. Hyperthyroidism patients were newly diagnosed, had a disease duration of under 2 months, and were aged 18 to 65 years. Any patient with an uncontrolled infection, another autoimmune disease, pregnancy or lactation was excluded. Diagnoses were established on the basis of clinical symptoms, serum thyroxine and TRAb, thyroid ultrasound, and orbital computed tomography. A first-round RT-PCR of the TCR CDR3 used the HTBI primer set with the Qiagen OneStep RT-PCR kit. Most expanded thyroid clonotypes (frequency above 0.001) were also detected in blood, suggesting blood repertoires may reflect thyroid immune responses. Ophthalmopathy was separated from stable hyperthyroidism by a 13 V-J signature model, with 85% to 90% sensitivity and about 81% specificity obtained in cross-validation and 80%/75% obtained in testing. In validation, progression to ophthalmopathy was predicted by the model with 70.59% sensitivity and 72% to 80% specificity, a median of roughly 6.4 months before onset. A discovery cohort of about 96 patients, about 44 with Graves' ophthalmopathy and approximately 60 with stable Graves' hyperthyroidism, was used to find distinguishing TCR V-J signatures. Prospective prediction of ophthalmopathy was tested in an independent validation cohort consisting of 18 hyperthyroidism patients and about 17 patients who later progressed to ophthalmopathy. For training and testing, the 80 to 100 patients in the discovery cohort were randomly divided in a 7:3 ratio. Thyroid tissue and blood T-cell repertoires from more than five Graves' hyperthyroidism patients were also compared in the study. Once sampling was done, hyperthyroidism patients were given methimazole at a starting dose of 30 mg daily, whereas ophthalmopathy patients were given high-dose intravenous methylprednisolone. A second multiplex PCR round built the libraries, followed by size selection and purification. The libraries were sequenced on an Illumina HiSeq2000 using paired-end 100 bp reads. SOAPnuke was used to process the raw data, throwing out any read that contained adapters or uncalled bases, had a mean Phred below 15, or lacked an exact constant-primer or identifier match. COPE v1.2.5 was used to merge the high-quality paired reads, and each unique nucleotide sequence was defined as a clonotype. MiTCR v1.1 was used to align clonotypes to the IMGT TRBV, TRBD and TRBJ reference segments. The analysis was restricted to V-J combinations with a frequency above 0.0001, which together covered 99% to 99.2% of the repertoires. A TCS score was defined as the ratio between F50 (clonal expansion) and ExV (chaos), using BLOSUM62-based TCRdist between CDR3 peptides within each V-J. Welch's t-statistics and random forest reduced roughly 530 V-J features to 13, which were used in a naive Bayes classifier (R e1071). No statistical method was used to set the sample size in advance, and investigators knew the group allocation. The paper describes TCR Vbeta CDR3 sequencing of 120 to 150 peripheral blood samples, made up of 43 ophthalmopathy patients, more than 70 hyperthyroidism patients and 17 progressor patients.

The input for sequencing was peripheral blood mononuclear cells (PBMCs), taken at new diagnosis, from a patient treated with antithyroid drugs. This clonotype was obtained from a woman in her 30s with Graves disease. Donor details come from another sample of the same person, matched by shared clones. The receptor chain draws on TRBV5-1 and TRBJ1-6; the D gene is perhaps TRBD1, from 6 matching bases. The CDR3 protein: CASSLASRGSPLHF. The bases are TGCGCCAGCAGCTTAGCTTCTAGGGGGTCACCCCTCCACTTT.